The entry below gives a single TCR beta chain sequence along with its context. Using immunoSEQ multiplex PCR, the repertoire was profiled, and TCRdb retains in-frame clones only, with some absent. The profile shows around 280,000 clones, roughly 89% of them singletons. This entry belongs to a study of blood T cell repertoires in COVID-19. About the study: T cells, B-cell-depleted T cells, or PBMCs supplied cDNA or gDNA.

This study enrolled people aged 18 to 89 from 20 to 25 US geographic areas. The TCR was taken from a woman aged 40 to 49 who had recovered from COVID-19. Input material: PBMCs or T cells enriched from blood (not recorded which).

The CDR3 reads CASSPGRHEQFF. CDR3 sequence (DNA): TGTGCCAGCAGCCCCGGGAGGCATGAGCAGTTCTTC. The chain joins TRBV6-5 to TRBJ2-1; the match to TRBD2 covers 7 bases. There are 12 residues in the CDR3. Germline values: CDR1 MNHEY, CDR2 SVGAGI. V was pared by 6 bases and J by 8 bases, with 4 bases of the junction left unmatched.